The 12 T cell receptor beta chains in this list originate from one sample, sequenced in a study of T cell changes during pregnancy in multiple sclerosis. Measured with immunoSEQ multiplex PCR; TCRdb has only the in-frame clones, and not every one. The repertoire has around 59,000 clones, around 92% of them found once; the top ten carry about 0.9%. Sample: peripheral blood, taken in the first trimester of pregnancy. These receptors came from a female donor with multiple sclerosis, enrolled in a pregnancy study.

V usage is TRBV19 and J usage is TRBJ2-7; 8 nucleotides match TRBD1. This CDR3 comprises 17 residues. Germline CDR1 is LNHDA and CDR2 is SQIVND (reference sequence). Germline trimming cut 2 bases from V and 6 bases from J; bases unmatched to any gene: 15. CDR3 bases: TGTGCCAGTAGTATACGAGGGCAGGGGGCCGCGGTTGCCGAGCAGTACTTC. Amino acid sequence: CASSIRGQGAAVAEQYF.

This clone was detected only a few times. The CDR3 bases are TGTGCCAGCATTGGGGGGGGGCCGAAAGATACGCAGTATTTT. Encoded protein: CASIGGGPKDTQYF. This chain connects TRBV6-1 to TRBJ2-3, with a possible D match to TRBD2 (7 bases). Trimming stripped 7 bases from V and 5 bases from J, with 16 bases between. The CDR3 extends over 14 amino acids. Germline assignment: CDR1 MNHNS and CDR2 SASEGT.

The chain has TRBV7-3 and TRBJ1-1, with 7 nucleotides matching TRBD1. With 1 base clipped from V and 2 bases from J, the junction kept 7 bases outside the gene matches. Germline V gene lookup returns CDR1 SGHTA and CDR2 FQGTGA. There are 16 residues in the CDR3. The CDR3: CASSLIADRANTEAFF. The DNA for the CDR3 is TGTGCCAGCAGCTTAATCGCTGACAGGGCTAACACTGAAGCTTTCTTT.

This clone was seen once. This chain joins TRBV19 and TRBJ2-1, with D tentatively TRBD2 (5 bases). The germline V gene encodes CDR1 LNHDA and CDR2 SQIVND (reference sequence). This CDR3 comprises 16 residues. V was clipped by 3 bases and J by 0 bases, with 12 bases between them. The CDR3 nucleotides read TGTGCCAGTAGTATTTATGAGGGTAGCTCCTACAATGAGCAGTTCTTC. Its protein product is CASSIYEGSSYNEQFF.

This clone was observed a single time. The V gene is TRBV6-5, the J gene TRBJ2-5; 8 positions match TRBD1. TRBJ2-7 explains the end of the DNA better; the J call may be wrong. The CDR3 has 14 amino acids. Germline V lookup: CDR1 MNHEY, CDR2 SVGAGI. The CDR3 DNA is TGTGCCAGCAGCTCGGGACAGGTCTTCTACGAGCAGTACTTC. Its translation: CASSSGQVFYEQYF.

This chain joins TRBV7-3 and TRBJ2-7; D is perhaps TRBD2 (6 bases). The V end lost 6 bases, the J end lost 4 bases, and 13 bases lay between the germline ends. Germline V gene data show CDR1 as SGHTA and CDR2 as FQGTGA. The CDR3 totals 13 residues. The CDR3 nucleotides are TGTGCCAGCAGACCGGGACTTCCATACGAGCAGTACTTC. This translates into CASRPGLPYEQYF.

This clone was seen a few times. The V gene is TRBV2, the J gene TRBJ1-6, with 9 bases lining up with TRBD1. Trimming removed 3 bases from V and 10 bases from J; junction bases left unmatched: 7. CDR1 is SNHLY, CDR2 FYNNEI, per germline. The CDR3 spans 15 residues. The CDR3 spells CASSESGQGGSPLHF. CDR3 nucleotides: TGTGCCAGCAGTGAGTCGGGACAGGGAGGGTCACCCCTCCACTTT.

This rearrangement joins TRBV5-1 to TRBJ2-1; 12 bases agree with TRBD2. The CDR3 has 16 residues. The V and J ends lost 4 bases and 15 bases, in that order; junction bases with no gene match: 17. Germline lookup yields CDR1 SGHRS and CDR2 YFSETQ. DNA for the CDR3: TGCGCCAGCAGCCTCACCTCCGCGAAGACTAGCGGGGGAGGGTTCTTC. Translated, it gives CASSLTSAKTSGGGFF.

The rearrangement uses TRBV2 and TRBJ2-7; weak D call: TRBD2 (6 bases). The V gene's germline CDR1 is SNHLY and CDR2 FYNNEI. The CDR3 is made up of 12 amino acids. V lost 6 bases and J 4 bases, leaving 10 bases between the germline ends. The CDR3 DNA is TGTGCCAGCAGGGAGGGTTCGTACGAGCAGTACTTC. Amino acids: CASREGSYEQYF. Full variable domain (outside the CDR3, taken from reference TRBV2 and TRBJ2-7): EPEVTQTPSHQVTQMGQEVILRCVPISNHLYFYWYRQILGQKVEFLVSFYNNEISEKSEIFDDQFSVERPDGSNFTLKIRSTKLEDSAMYFCASREGSYEQYFGPGTRLTVT.

The V gene is TRBV11-2, the J gene TRBJ1-1, with D possibly matching TRBD1 (6 bases). Germline CDR1 reads SGHAT; CDR2 reads FQNNGV. The CDR3 extends over 14 amino acids. The ends were cut back, 3 bases at V and 1 base at J, with 9 bases in the middle. In nucleotides, the CDR3 is TGTGCCAGCAGCTTGTCGGGACAGAACACTGAAGCTTTCTTT. This sequence encodes CASSLSGQNTEAFF.

The V call is TRBV11-2, the J call TRBJ2-3; a possible D gene is TRBD2 (6 bases). This CDR3 comprises 16 residues. In germline, CDR1 is SGHAT, CDR2 FQNNGV. V was clipped by 2 bases and J by 2 bases, with 14 bases between them. The DNA for the CDR3 is TGTGCCAGCAGCTTATTTCGGGGGTGGACCACAGATACGCAGTATTTT. It codes for CASSLFRGWTTDTQYF.

The genes are TRBV9 and TRBJ1-6, with D hard to call. V shed 7 bases and J shed 6 bases, with 11 bases lying between them. The CDR3 has 13 amino acids. CDR1 is SGDLS, CDR2 YYNGEE, per germline. CDR3 amino acids: CASSGGRNSPLHF. Here the CDR3 DNA reads TGTGCCAGCTCCGGAGGGCGTAATTCACCCCTCCACTTT.